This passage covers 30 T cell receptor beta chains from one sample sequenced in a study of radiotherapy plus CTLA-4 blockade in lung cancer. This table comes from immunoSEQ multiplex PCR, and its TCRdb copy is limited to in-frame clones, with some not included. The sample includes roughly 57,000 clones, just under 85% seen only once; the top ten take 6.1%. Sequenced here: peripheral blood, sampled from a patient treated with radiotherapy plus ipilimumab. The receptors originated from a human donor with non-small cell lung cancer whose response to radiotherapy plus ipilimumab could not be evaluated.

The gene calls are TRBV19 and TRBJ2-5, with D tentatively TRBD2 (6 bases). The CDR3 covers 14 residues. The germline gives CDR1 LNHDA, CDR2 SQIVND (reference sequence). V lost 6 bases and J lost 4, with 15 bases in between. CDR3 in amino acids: CASSPGLRGETQYF. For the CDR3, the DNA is TGTGCCAGTAGCCCGGGACTTAGGGGAGAGACCCAGTACTTC.

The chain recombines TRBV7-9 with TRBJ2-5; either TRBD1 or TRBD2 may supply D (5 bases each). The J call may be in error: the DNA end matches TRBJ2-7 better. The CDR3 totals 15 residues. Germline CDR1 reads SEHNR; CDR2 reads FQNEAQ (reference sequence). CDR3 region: CASSLGGYRDYEQYF. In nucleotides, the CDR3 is TGTGCCAGCAGCTTAGGGGGGTATAGGGACTACGAGCAGTACTTC.

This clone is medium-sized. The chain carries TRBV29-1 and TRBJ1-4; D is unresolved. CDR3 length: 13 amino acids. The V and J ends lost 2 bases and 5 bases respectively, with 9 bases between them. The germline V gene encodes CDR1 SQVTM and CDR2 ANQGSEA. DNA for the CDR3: TGCAGCGTTGAACTGGGCCCCAATGAAAAACTGTTTTTT. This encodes CSVELGPNEKLFF.

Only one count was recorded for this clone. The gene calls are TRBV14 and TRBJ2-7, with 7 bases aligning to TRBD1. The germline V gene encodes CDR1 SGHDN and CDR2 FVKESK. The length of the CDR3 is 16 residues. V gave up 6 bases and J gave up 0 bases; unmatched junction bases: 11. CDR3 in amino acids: CASRPNRGSSSYEQYF. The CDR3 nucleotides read TGTGCCAGCAGACCTAACAGGGGATCCAGCTCCTACGAGCAGTACTTC.

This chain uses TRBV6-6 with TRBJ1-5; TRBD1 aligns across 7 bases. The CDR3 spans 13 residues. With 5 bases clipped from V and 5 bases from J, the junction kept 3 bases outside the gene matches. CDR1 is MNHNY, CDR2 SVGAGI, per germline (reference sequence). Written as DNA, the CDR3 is TGTGCCAGCAGTCCGACAGGGTATCAGCCCCAGCATTTT. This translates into CASSPTGYQPQHF.

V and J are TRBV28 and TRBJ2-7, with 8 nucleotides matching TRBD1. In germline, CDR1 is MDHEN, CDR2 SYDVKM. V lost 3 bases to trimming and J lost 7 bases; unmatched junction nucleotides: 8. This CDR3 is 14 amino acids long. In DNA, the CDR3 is TGTGCCAGCAGTTTCCCGGACAGGGTCGGGGAGCAGTACTTC. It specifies CASSFPDRVGEQYF.

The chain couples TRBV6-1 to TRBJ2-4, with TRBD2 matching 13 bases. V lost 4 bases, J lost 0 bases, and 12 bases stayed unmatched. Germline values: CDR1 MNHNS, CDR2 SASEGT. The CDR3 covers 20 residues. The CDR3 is CASSGPYGTSGVLAKNIQYF. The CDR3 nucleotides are TGTGCCAGCAGTGGCCCCTACGGGACTAGCGGGGTCCTAGCCAAAAACATTCAGTACTTC.

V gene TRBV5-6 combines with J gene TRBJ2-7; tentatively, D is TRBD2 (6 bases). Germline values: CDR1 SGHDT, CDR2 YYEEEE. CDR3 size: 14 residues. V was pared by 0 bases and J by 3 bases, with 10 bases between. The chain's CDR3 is CASSLDLGGYEQYF. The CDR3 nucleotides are TGTGCCAGCAGCTTGGATCTGGGGGGCTACGAGCAGTACTTC.

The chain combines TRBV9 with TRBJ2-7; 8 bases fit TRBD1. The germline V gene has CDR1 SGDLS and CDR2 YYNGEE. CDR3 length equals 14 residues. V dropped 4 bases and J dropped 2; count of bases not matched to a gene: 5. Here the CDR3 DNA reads TGTGCCAGCAGCACCCAGGGACAGGCCTACGAGCAGTACTTC. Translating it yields CASSTQGQAYEQYF.

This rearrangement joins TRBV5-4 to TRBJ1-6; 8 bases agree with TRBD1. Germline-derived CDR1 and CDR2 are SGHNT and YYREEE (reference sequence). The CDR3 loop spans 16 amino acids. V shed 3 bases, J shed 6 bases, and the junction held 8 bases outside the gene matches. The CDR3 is CASSSGQGRGNSPLHF. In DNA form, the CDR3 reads TGTGCCAGCAGCTCCGGACAGGGAAGGGGTAATTCACCCCTCCACTTT. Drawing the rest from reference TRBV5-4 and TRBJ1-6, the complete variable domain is ETGVTQSPTHLIKTRGQQVTLRCSSQSGHNTVSWYQQALGQGPQFIFQYYREEENGRGNFPPRFSGLQFPNYSSELNVNALELDDSALYLCASSSGQGRGNSPLHFGNGTRLTVT.

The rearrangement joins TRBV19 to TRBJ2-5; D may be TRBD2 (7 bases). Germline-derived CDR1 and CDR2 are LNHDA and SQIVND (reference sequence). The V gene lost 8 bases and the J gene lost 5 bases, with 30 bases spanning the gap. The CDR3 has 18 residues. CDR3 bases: TGTGCCAGTGGGCCCATCGATTCTCGGGGGGTGGGGGGCGAGACCCAGTACTTC. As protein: CASGPIDSRGVGGETQYF.

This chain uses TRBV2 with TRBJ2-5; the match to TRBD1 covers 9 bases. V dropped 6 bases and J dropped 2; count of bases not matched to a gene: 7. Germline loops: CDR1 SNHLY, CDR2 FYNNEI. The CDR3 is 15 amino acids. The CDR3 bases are TGTGCCAGCAGACGGGACAGGGTAGGGCAAGAGACCCAGTACTTC. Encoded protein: CASRRDRVGQETQYF.

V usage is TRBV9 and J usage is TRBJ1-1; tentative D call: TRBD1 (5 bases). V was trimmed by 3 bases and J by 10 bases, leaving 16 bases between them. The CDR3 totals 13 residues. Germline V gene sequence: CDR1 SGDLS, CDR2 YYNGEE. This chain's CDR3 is CASSGWGDLGAFF. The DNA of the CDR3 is TGTGCCAGCAGCGGGTGGGGGGATTTGGGAGCTTTCTTT.

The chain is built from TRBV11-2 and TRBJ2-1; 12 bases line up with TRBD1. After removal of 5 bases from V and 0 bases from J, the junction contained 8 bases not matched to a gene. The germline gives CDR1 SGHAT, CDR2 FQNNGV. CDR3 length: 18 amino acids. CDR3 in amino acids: CASSPGQGASSSYNEQFF. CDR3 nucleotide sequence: TGTGCCAGCAGCCCGGGACAGGGGGCGTCAAGCTCCTACAATGAGCAGTTCTTC. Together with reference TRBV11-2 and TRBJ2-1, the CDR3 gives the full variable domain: EAGVAQSPRYKIIEKRQSVAFWCNPISGHATLYWYQQILGQGPKLLIQFQNNGVVDDSQLPKDRFSAERLKGVDSTLKIQPAKLEDSAVYLCASSPGQGASSSYNEQFFGPGTRLTVL.

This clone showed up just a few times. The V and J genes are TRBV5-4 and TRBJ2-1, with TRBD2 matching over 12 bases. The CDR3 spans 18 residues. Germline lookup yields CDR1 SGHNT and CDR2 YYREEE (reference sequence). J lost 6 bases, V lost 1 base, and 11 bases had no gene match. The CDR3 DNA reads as TGTGCCAGCAGCTTGAATCGGGCTAGCGGGGGGGGTGTCAATGAGCAGTTCTTC. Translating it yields CASSLNRASGGGVNEQFF.

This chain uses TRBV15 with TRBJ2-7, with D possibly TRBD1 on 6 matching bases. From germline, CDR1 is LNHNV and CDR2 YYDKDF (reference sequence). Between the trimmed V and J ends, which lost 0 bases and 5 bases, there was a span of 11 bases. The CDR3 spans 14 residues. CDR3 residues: CATSRDAQGHEQYF. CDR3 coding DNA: TGTGCCACCAGCAGAGATGCACAGGGCCACGAGCAGTACTTC. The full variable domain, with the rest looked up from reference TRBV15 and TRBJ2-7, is DAMVIQNPRYQVTQFGKPVTLSCSQTLNHNVMYWYQQKSSQAPKLLFHYYDKDFNNEADTPDNFQSRRPNTSFCFLDIRSPGLGDTAMYLCATSRDAQGHEQYFGPGTRLTVT.

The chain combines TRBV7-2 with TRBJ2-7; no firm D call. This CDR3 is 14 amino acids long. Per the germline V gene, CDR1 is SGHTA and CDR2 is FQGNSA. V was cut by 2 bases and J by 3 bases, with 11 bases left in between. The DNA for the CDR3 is TGTGCCAGCAGCTTACACGCAGGAAACTACGAGCAGTACTTC. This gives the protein CASSLHAGNYEQYF.

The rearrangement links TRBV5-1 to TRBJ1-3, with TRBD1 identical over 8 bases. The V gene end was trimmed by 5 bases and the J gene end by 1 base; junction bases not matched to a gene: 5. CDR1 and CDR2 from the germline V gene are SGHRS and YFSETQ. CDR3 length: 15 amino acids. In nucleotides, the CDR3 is TGCGCCAGCAGTTCAGGACAGGGATCTGGAAACACCATATATTTT. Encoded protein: CASSSGQGSGNTIYF.

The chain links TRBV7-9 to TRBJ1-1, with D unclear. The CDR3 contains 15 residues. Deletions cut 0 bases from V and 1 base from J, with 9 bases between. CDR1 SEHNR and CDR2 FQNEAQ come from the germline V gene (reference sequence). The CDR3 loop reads CASSLATRWNTEAFF. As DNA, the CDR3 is TGTGCCAGCAGCTTAGCGACTCGTTGGAACACTGAAGCTTTCTTT.

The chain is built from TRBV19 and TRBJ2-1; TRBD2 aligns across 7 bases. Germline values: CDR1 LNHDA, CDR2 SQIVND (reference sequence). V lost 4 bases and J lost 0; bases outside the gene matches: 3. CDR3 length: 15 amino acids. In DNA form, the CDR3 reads TGTGCCAGTAGTAGGGGGGGGAGCTCCTACAATGAGCAGTTCTTC. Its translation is CASSRGGSSYNEQFF.

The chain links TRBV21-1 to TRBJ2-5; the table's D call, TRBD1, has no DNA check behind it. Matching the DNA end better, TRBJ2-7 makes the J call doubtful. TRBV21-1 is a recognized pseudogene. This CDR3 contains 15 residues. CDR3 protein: CASSVTGCASYEQYF. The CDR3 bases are TGTGCCAGCAGCGTAACAGGGTGCGCCTCCTACGAGCAGTACTTC.

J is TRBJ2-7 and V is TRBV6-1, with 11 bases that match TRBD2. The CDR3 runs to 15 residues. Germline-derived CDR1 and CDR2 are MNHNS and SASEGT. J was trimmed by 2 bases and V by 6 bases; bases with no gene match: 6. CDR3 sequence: CASSRLAGNPYEQYF. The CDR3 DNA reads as TGTGCCAGCAGCCGACTAGCGGGAAATCCCTACGAGCAGTACTTC.

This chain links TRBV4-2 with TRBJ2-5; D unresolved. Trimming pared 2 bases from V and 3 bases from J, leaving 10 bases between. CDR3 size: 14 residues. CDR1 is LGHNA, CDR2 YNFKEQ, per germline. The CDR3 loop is CASSQTPQKETQYF. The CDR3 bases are TGTGCCAGCAGCCAAACCCCGCAGAAAGAGACCCAGTACTTC.

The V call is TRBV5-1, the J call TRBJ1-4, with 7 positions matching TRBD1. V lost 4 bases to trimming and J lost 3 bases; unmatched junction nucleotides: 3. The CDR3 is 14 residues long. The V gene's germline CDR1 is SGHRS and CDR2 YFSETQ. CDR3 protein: CASSPGGSNEKLFF. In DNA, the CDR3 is TGCGCCAGCAGCCCAGGGGGTTCTAATGAAAAACTGTTTTTT.

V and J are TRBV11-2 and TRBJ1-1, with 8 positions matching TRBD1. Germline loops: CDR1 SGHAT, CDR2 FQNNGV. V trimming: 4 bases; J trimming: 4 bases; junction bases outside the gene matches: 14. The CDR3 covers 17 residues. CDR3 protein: CASSSRTPGGRATEAFF. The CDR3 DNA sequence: TGTGCCAGCAGCTCCCGTACCCCAGGGGGCCGGGCCACTGAAGCTTTCTTT.

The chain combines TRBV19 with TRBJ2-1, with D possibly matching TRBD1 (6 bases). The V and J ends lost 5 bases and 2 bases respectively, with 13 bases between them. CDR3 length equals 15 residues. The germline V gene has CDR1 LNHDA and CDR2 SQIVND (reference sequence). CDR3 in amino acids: CASSLMTGPYNEQFF. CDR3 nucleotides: TGTGCCAGTAGTTTGATGACAGGTCCCTACAATGAGCAGTTCTTC. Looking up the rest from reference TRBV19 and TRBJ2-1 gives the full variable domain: DGGITQSPKYLFRKEGQNVTLSCEQNLNHDAMYWYRQDPGQGLRLIYYSQIVNDFQKGDIAEGYSVSREKKESFPLTVTSAQKNPTAFYLCASSLMTGPYNEQFFGPGTRLTVL.

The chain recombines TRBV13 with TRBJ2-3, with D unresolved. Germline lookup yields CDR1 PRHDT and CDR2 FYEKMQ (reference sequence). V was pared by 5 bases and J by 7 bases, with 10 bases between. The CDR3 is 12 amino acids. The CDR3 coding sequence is TGTGCCAGCAGCCCTAGTACCCATACGCAGTATTTT. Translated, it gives CASSPSTHTQYF.

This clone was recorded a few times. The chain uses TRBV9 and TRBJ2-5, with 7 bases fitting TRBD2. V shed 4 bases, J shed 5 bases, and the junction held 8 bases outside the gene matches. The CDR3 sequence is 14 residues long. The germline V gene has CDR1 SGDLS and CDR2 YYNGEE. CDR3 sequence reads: CASSPGGGRETQYF. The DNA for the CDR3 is TGTGCCAGCAGCCCGGGCGGGGGAAGGGAGACCCAGTACTTC.

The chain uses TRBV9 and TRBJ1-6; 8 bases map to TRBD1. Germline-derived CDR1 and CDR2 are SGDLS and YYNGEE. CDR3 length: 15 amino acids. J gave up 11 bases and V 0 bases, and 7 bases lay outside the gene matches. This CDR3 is CASSVDGQGITPLHF. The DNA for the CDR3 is TGTGCCAGCAGCGTAGATGGACAGGGTATCACACCCCTCCACTTT.

The CDR3 DNA follows: TGTGCCAGCAGCTTAAAAGGGGTTAGCACAGATACGCAGTATTTT. This sequence encodes CASSLKGVSTDTQYF. V gene TRBV7-9 combines with J gene TRBJ2-3; maybe TRBD1 (5 bases). Trimming took off 2 bases at V and 0 bases at J, with 9 bases between the two ends. The CDR3 runs 15 residues. Germline CDR1 SEHNR, CDR2 FQNEAQ (reference sequence).